This T cell receptor (beta chain) was sequenced during a study of OX40 agonist ivuxolimab in advanced cancers. At the level of the study: Patients receiving dose escalation had hepatocellular carcinoma, melanoma, renal cell or head and neck cancer. Participants, roughly 80% male, averaged 60 years of age, ranging from about 23 to 79.

To note about this clone: What it binds is unknown.

The CDR3 loop spans 15 amino acids. Germline CDR1 is LNHNV and CDR2 is YYDKDF (reference sequence). V shed 0 bases, J shed 10 bases, and the junction held 8 bases outside the gene matches. The data were produced by immunoSEQ multiplex PCR, yet TCRdb's version contains in-frame clones alone and is incomplete. Of about 64,000 clones in the sample, more than 75% were seen once. Notes on the study in general: Clonal expansion by week 6 occurred in CD4+ and CD8+ blood T cells (at 0.1 to 3.0 mg/kg). In general, CD8+ T cells held more expanded clones than CD4+ did, on average.

The receptor was isolated from an adult with an advanced solid tumor such as melanoma, head and neck, liver or kidney cancer. V is TRBV15 and J is TRBJ2-4; 8 nucleotides match TRBD1. This sample comprised CD4+ or CD8+ T cells sorted from blood, obtained in a trial of the OX40 agonist ivuxolimab. Written as DNA, the CDR3 is TGTGCCACCAGCAGAGAAGCGGCGACAGGGGCTATTCAGTACTTC. Protein product: CATSREAATGAIQYF.